One sample yielded the 5 T cell receptor beta chains listed below, sequenced in a study of cytomegalovirus exposure and HLA in healthy donors (dated by TCRdb to the late 2010s). Library construction relied on the immunoSEQ multiplex PCR assay. This immuneACCESS table, as held by TCRdb, lists in-frame sequences with V and J called but not all clones. Of the missing ones, under half trace to an unresolved V gene in checked studies; the others have no known cause. Within this sample are some 200,000 clones, with roughly 86% of them counted one time only. Approximately 7.7% of the sample belongs to the ten largest clones. The source material was PBMCs. These receptors originate from a man aged 30-40 years in good health and CMV-seropositive.

This clone was recorded only once. This CDR3 is CASNSGPLGGEKLFF. Here the CDR3 DNA reads TGTGCCAGCAATTCGGGCCCCTTAGGAGGCGAAAAACTGTTTTTT. The V and J genes are TRBV4-2 and TRBJ1-4; D remains ambiguous. V was pared by 7 bases and J by 8 bases, with 20 bases between. Germline V gene sequence: CDR1 LGHNA, CDR2 YNFKEQ. The length of the CDR3 is 15 residues.

The chain is built from TRBV7-8 and TRBJ2-7; possible D gene TRBD2, 7 bases. This CDR3 comprises 15 residues. Germline V gene data show CDR1 as SGHVS and CDR2 as FQNEAQ. Trimming left V 2 bases short and J 0 bases short, with 11 bases between. CDR3 region: CASSLRGGGSYEQYF. The CDR3 DNA follows: TGTGCCAGCAGCTTAAGAGGGGGGGGCTCCTACGAGCAGTACTTC. The whole variable domain, remainder taken from reference TRBV7-8 and TRBJ2-7, is GAGVSQSPRYKVAKRGQDVALRCDPISGHVSLFWYQQALGQGPEFLTYFQNEAQLDKSGLPSDRFFAERPEGSVSTLKIQRTQQEDSAVYLCASSLRGGGSYEQYFGPGTRLTVT.

The rearrangement joins TRBV6-5 to TRBJ2-7; the match to TRBD1 covers 7 bases. CDR3 length: 14 amino acids. V was clipped by 4 bases and J by 9 bases; unmatched bases: 12. CDR1 and CDR2 from the germline V gene are MNHEY and SVGAGI. Written as DNA, the CDR3 is TGTGCCAGCAGTTCCCCGACAGGGTATCAGGTGCAGTACTTC. It encodes CASSSPTGYQVQYF.

This chain links TRBV9 with TRBJ1-1; no firm D call. The V end lost 6 bases, the J end lost 1 base, and 4 bases lay between the germline ends. This CDR3 is 11 amino acids long. The V gene's germline CDR1 is SGDLS and CDR2 YYNGEE. DNA of the CDR3: TGTGCCAGCAAGGGGAACACTGAAGCTTTCTTT. This gives the protein CASKGNTEAFF.

The chain uses TRBV5-6 and TRBJ2-5, with D perhaps TRBD1 (5 bases). Germline CDR1 is SGHDT and CDR2 is YYEEEE. This CDR3 is 16 amino acids long. Trimming stripped 1 base from V and 5 bases from J, with 18 bases between. Here the CDR3 reads CASSLFDSLTRETQYF. The CDR3, as DNA: TGTGCCAGCAGCTTGTTCGACAGCCTAACACGGGAGACCCAGTACTTC.